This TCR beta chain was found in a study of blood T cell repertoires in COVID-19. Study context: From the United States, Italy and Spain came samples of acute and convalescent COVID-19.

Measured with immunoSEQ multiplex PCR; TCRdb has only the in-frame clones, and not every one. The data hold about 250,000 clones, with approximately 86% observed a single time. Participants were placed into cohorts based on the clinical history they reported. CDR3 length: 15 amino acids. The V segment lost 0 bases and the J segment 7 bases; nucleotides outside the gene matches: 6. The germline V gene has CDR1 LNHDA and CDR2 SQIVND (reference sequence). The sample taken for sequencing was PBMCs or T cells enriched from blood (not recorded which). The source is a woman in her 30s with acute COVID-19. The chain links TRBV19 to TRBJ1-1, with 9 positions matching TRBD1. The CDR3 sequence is CASSIDTGQGGEAFF. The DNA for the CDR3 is TGTGCCAGTAGTATAGACACGGGACAGGGCGGTGAAGCTTTCTTT.